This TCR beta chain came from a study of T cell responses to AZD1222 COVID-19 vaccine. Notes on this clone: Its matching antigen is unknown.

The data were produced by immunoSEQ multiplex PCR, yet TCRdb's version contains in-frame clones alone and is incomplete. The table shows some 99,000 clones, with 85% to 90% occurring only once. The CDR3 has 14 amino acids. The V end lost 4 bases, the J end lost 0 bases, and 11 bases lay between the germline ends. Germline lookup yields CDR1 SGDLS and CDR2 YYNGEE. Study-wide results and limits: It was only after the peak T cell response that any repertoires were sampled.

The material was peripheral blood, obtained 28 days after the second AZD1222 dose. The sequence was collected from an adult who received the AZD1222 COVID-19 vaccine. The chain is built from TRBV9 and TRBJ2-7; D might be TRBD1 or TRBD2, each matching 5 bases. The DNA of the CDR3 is TGTGCCAGCAGCTTCCGGGGCAACTCCTACGAGCAGTACTTC. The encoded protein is CASSFRGNSYEQYF. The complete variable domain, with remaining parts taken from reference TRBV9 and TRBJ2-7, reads DSGVTQTPKHLITATGQRVTLRCSPRSGDLSVYWYQQSLDQGLQFLIQYYNGEERAKGNILERFSAQQFPDLHSELNLSSLELGDSALYFCASSFRGNSYEQYFGPGTRLTVT.